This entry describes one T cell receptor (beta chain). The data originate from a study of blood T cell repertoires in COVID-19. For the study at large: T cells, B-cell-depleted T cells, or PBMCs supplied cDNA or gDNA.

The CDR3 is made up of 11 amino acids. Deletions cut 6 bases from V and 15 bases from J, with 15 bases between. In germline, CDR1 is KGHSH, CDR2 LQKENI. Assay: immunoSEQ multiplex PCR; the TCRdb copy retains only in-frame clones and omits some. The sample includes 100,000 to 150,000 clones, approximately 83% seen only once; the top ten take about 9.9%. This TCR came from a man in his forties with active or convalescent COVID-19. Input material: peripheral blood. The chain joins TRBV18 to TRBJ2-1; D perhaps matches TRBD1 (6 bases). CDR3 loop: CASSPDRIPFF. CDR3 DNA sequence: TGTGCCAGCTCTCCCGACAGGATACCGTTCTTC.